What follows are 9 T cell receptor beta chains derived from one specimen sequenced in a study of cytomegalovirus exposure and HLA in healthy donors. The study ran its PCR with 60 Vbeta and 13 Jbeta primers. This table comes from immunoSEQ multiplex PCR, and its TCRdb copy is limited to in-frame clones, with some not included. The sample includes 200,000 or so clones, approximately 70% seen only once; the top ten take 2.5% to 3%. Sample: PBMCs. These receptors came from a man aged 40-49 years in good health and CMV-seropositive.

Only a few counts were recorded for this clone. The CDR3 DNA reads as TGTGCCAGCAGTGCTGATAGCGGGGCGTTACAAGAGCAGTTCTTC. Protein product: CASSADSGALQEQFF. The chain carries TRBV6-6 and TRBJ2-1, with TRBD2 matching over 8 bases. In germline, CDR1 is MNHNY, CDR2 SVGAGI (reference sequence). The CDR3 is 15 amino acids. J lost 10 bases, V lost 5 bases, and 13 bases had no gene match.

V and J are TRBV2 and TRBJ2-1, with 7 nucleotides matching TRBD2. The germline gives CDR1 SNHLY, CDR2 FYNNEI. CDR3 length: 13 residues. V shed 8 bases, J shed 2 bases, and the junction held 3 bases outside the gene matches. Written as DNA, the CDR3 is TGTGCCAGCTCAAGCGGGGCCTACAATGAGCAGTTCTTC. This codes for CASSSGAYNEQFF.

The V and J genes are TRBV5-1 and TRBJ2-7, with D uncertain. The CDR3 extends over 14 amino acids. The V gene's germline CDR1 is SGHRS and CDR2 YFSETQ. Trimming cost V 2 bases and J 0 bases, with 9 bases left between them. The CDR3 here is CASSFGPLSYEQYF. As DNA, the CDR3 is TGCGCCAGCAGCTTTGGCCCCCTCTCCTACGAGCAGTACTTC.

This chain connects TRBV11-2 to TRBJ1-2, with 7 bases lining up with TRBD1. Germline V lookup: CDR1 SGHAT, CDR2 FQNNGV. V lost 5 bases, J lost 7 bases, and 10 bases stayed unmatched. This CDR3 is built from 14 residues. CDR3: CASSPKTGSGGYTF. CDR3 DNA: TGTGCCAGCAGCCCCAAGACAGGGTCTGGTGGCTACACCTTC.

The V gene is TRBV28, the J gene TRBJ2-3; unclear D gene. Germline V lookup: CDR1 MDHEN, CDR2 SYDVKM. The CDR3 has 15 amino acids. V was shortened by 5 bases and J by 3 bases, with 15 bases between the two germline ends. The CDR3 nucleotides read TGTGCCAGCAGTCCCTCTTCTTGGGCAACAGATACGCAGTATTTT. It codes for CASSPSSWATDTQYF.

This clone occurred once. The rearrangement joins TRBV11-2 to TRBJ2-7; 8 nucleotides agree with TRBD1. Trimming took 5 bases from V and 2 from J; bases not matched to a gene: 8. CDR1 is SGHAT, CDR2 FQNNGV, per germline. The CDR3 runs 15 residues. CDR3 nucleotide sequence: TGTGCCAGCAGCCCTCGGGACAGGTCAGCCTACGAGCAGTACTTC. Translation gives CASSPRDRSAYEQYF.

The CDR3 nucleotides are TGTGCCAGCTCACCAACCCCGACTAGGATCTACGAGCAGTACTTC. This gives the protein CASSPTPTRIYEQYF. The chain employs TRBV18 and TRBJ2-7, with D possibly matching TRBD2 (6 bases). Per the germline V gene, CDR1 is KGHSH and CDR2 is LQKENI. V lost 2 bases, J lost 3 bases, and 14 bases lay in between. CDR3 size: 15 residues.

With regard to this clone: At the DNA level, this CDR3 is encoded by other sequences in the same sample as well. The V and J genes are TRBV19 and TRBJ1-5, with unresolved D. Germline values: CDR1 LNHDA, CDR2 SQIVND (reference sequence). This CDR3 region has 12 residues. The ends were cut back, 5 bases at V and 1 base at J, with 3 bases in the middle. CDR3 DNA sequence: TGTGCCAGTAGTGGCAGCAATCAGCCCCAGCATTTT. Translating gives CASSGSNQPQHF.

CDR3 sequence: CASSLFSGSSSYEQYF. CDR3 in DNA: TGTGCCAGCAGCTTATTTAGCGGGTCGAGCTCCTACGAGCAGTACTTC. The V gene is TRBV7-2, the J gene TRBJ2-7, with 7 bases lining up with TRBD2. The CDR3 totals 16 residues. CDR1 and CDR2 from the germline V gene are SGHTA and FQGNSA. The J segment lost 0 bases and the V segment lost 2 bases, leaving 7 bases of the junction unmatched.